This passage covers 31 T cell receptor beta chains from one sample sequenced in a study of T cell responses to AZD1222 COVID-19 vaccine. The protocol was immunoSEQ multiplex PCR, while the TCRdb copy is restricted to in-frame clones and leaves out a portion. The top ten clones hold 4.3% of a sample with about 160,000 clones, 88% of them seen once. The sample consisted of peripheral blood, taken 28 days after the second AZD1222 dose. The receptors derive from an adult who received the AZD1222 COVID-19 vaccine.

The rearrangement links TRBV10-3 to TRBJ1-6; D is perhaps TRBD1 (6 bases). Trimming took 3 bases from V and 5 from J, leaving 11 bases between them. CDR3 length equals 15 residues. Germline V gives CDR1 ENHRY, CDR2 SYGVKD. In DNA, the CDR3 is TGTGCCATCAGTGACAGGGGAGAAGATAATTCACCCCTCCACTTT. Protein sequence: CAISDRGEDNSPLHF.

V and J are TRBV19 and TRBJ1-6; the match to TRBD1 covers 7 bases. Germline assignment: CDR1 LNHDA and CDR2 SQIVND (reference sequence). The CDR3 totals 18 residues. With V trimmed by 8 bases and J by 5 bases, 18 bases remained unmatched. The CDR3 DNA reads as TGTGCCAGTGGGGCGGGACAGCCCCTTATTCTTGATAATTCACCCCTCCACTTT. Its translation: CASGAGQPLILDNSPLHF.

The V gene is TRBV11-2, the J gene TRBJ1-1; a weak D match, TRBD1 (6 bases). The CDR3 consists of 15 residues. The V gene lost 5 bases and the J gene lost 0 bases, with 13 bases spanning the gap. The V gene's germline CDR1 is SGHAT and CDR2 FQNNGV. DNA for the CDR3: TGTGCCAGCAGCGCCGGACAGACTATGAACACTGAAGCTTTCTTT. It specifies CASSAGQTMNTEAFF.

The rearrangement uses TRBV27 and TRBJ2-2, with a weak D call TRBD1 (5 bases). Trimming left V 1 base short and J 3 bases short, with 12 bases between. The CDR3 has 16 amino acids. Per germline, CDR1 MNHEY and CDR2 SMNVEV (reference sequence). CDR3 protein: CASSLFGAEDTGELFF. For the CDR3, the DNA is TGTGCCAGCAGTTTATTTGGGGCTGAAGACACCGGGGAGCTGTTTTTT.

The J gene is TRBJ1-2, the V gene TRBV6-4, with 9 positions matching TRBD1. Per germline, CDR1 MRHNA and CDR2 SNTAGT. V was clipped by 0 bases and J by 5 bases; unmatched bases: 4. The CDR3 extends over 15 amino acids. The CDR3 region has the DNA TGTGCCAGCAGTGACTCAAACAGGGGGCATTATGGCTACACCTTC. Translated: CASSDSNRGHYGYTF.

J is TRBJ1-2 and V is TRBV5-5, with D unresolved. The germline V gene encodes CDR1 SGHKS and CDR2 YYEKEE (reference sequence). Trimming pared 4 bases from V and 2 bases from J, leaving 12 bases between. This CDR3 is built from 14 residues. CDR3: CASSRGQENYGYTF. The CDR3 DNA reads TGTGCCAGCAGCCGCGGGCAGGAGAACTATGGCTACACCTTC. Full variable domain (remainder filled in from reference TRBV5-5 and TRBJ1-2): DAGVTQSPTHLIKTRGQQVTLRCSPISGHKSVSWYQQVLGQGPQFIFQYYEKEERGRGNFPDRFSARQFPNYSSELNVNALLLGDSALYLCASSRGQENYGYTFGSGTRLTVV.

J is TRBJ2-5 and V is TRBV6-2 or TRBV6-3; no clear D gene. Germline CDR1 is MNHEY and CDR2 is SVGEGT. The CDR3 spans 12 residues. Trimming took 2 bases from V and 4 from J, leaving 5 bases between them. CDR3: CASSYAGETQYF. For the CDR3, the DNA is TGTGCCAGCAGTTACGCAGGAGAGACCCAGTACTTC.

The rearrangement uses TRBV4-3 and TRBJ1-2; D unresolved. CDR1 and CDR2 from the germline V gene are LGHNA and YSLEER. V lost 0 bases, J lost 4 bases, and 21 bases lay in between. The CDR3 has 18 amino acids. The CDR3 protein is CASSQDLVDTPIGYGYTF. Here the CDR3 DNA reads TGCGCCAGCAGCCAAGATTTGGTCGACACACCTATCGGCTATGGCTACACCTTC.

This chain links TRBV30 with TRBJ1-4; D possibly corresponds to TRBD1 (6 bases). This CDR3 contains 13 residues. V lost 6 bases to trimming and J lost 8 bases, with 16 bases between them. Germline assignment: CDR1 GTSNPN and CDR2 SVGIG (reference sequence). The CDR3 nucleotides read TGTGCCTGCGGATTGGGGGGGGCCGAAAAACTGTTTTTT. Translation: CACGLGGAEKLFF.

The chain has TRBV19 and TRBJ2-3, with 12 bases fitting TRBD2. The trim removed 5 bases at V and 2 bases at J, leaving 11 bases unmatched. Germline CDR1 is LNHDA and CDR2 is SQIVND (reference sequence). This CDR3 spans 18 amino acids. DNA for the CDR3: TGTGCCAGTAGTTATCTTACTAGCGGGGGGCCCATCACAGATACGCAGTATTTT. Residues: CASSYLTSGGPITDTQYF.

This rearrangement joins TRBV7-9 to TRBJ1-2, with D uncertain. Germline CDR1 reads SEHNR; CDR2 reads FQNEAQ (reference sequence). The CDR3 consists of 11 residues. With 3 bases removed from V and 4 bases from J, the gap between germline ends came to 3 bases. The CDR3 loop reads CASSFSYGYTF. Here the CDR3 DNA reads TGTGCCAGCAGCTTCTCCTATGGCTACACCTTC. Full variable domain (missing parts from reference TRBV7-9 and TRBJ1-2): DTGVSQNPRHKITKRGQNVTFRCDPISEHNRLYWYRQTLGQGPEFLTYFQNEAQLEKSRLLSDRFSAERPKGSFSTLEIQRTEQGDSAMYLCASSFSYGYTFGSGTRLTVV.

The chain links TRBV5-1 to TRBJ2-7; 7 positions match TRBD1. Germline CDR1 reads SGHRS; CDR2 reads YFSETQ. V trimming: 1 base; J trimming: 6 bases; junction bases outside the gene matches: 4. The CDR3 runs to 13 residues. CDR3 in amino acids: CASSLWDRGEQYF. CDR3 nucleotides: TGCGCCAGCAGCTTGTGGGACAGAGGCGAGCAGTACTTC.

The chain employs TRBV9 and TRBJ1-4; 9 bases are shared with TRBD1. Losses at the gene ends were 0 bases for V and 8 bases for J; bases not matched to a gene: 14. Germline V gene sequence: CDR1 SGDLS, CDR2 YYNGEE. The CDR3 spans 18 residues. As DNA, the CDR3 is TGTGCCAGCAGCGTAGGTTCGTTTGAACAGGGGGCGCGGGAAAAACTGTTTTTT. This encodes CASSVGSFEQGAREKLFF.

CDR3 sequence: CASSVAAKAQAFF. In DNA, the CDR3 is TGTGCCAGCAGCGTGGCGGCAAAGGCGCAAGCTTTCTTT. V is TRBV9 and J is TRBJ1-1; D call uncertain. CDR1 is SGDLS, CDR2 YYNGEE, per germline. V shed 2 bases and J shed 9 bases, with 14 bases lying between them. There are 13 residues in the CDR3.

This clone was seen just once. The chain has TRBV7-8 and TRBJ1-6, with D uncertain. CDR3 length equals 18 residues. From germline, CDR1 is SGHVS and CDR2 FQNEAQ. V dropped 0 bases and J dropped 0 bases, with 12 bases sitting between them. The CDR3 here is CASSLAFQPSSYNSPLHF. The CDR3 DNA is TGTGCCAGCAGCTTAGCGTTCCAGCCGAGCTCCTATAATTCACCCCTCCACTTT.

The rearrangement joins TRBV10-3 to TRBJ2-7; no firm D call. Trimming shortened V by 10 bases and J by 2 bases, and 9 bases separated the two germline ends. Per the germline V gene, CDR1 is ENHRY and CDR2 is SYGVKD. The CDR3 covers 11 residues. CDR3 loop: CATHTAYEQYF. The CDR3 DNA sequence: TGTGCCACCCACACGGCCTACGAGCAGTACTTC.

The rearrangement uses TRBV4-2 and TRBJ2-6, with D perhaps matching TRBD1 (6 bases). The CDR3 extends over 20 amino acids. V was clipped by 4 bases and J by 0 bases, with 22 bases between them. Germline CDR1 reads LGHNA; CDR2 reads YNFKEQ. The CDR3 is CASSLGAPGSTASGANVLTF. The DNA for the CDR3 is TGTGCCAGCAGCCTGGGGGCGCCGGGATCGACAGCCTCTGGGGCCAACGTCCTGACTTTC.

The rearrangement joins TRBV5-1 to TRBJ2-3, with TRBD2 matching over 10 bases. After removal of 4 bases from V and 5 bases from J, the junction contained 13 bases not matched to a gene. Per the germline V gene, CDR1 is SGHRS and CDR2 is YFSETQ. This CDR3 has 17 amino acids. CDR3 nucleotides: TGCGCCAGCAGCCCCACCCTTCTAGCGGGGGATCTAGATACGCAGTATTTT. Translated, it gives CASSPTLLAGDLDTQYF.

The chain combines TRBV24-1 with TRBJ2-7, with 9 bases fitting TRBD1. Unmatched junction bases numbered 1, after V lost 5 bases and J lost 3 bases. The length of the CDR3 is 13 residues. Per the germline V gene, CDR1 is KGHDR and CDR2 is SFDVKD. The DNA for the CDR3 is TGTGCCACCAGTGGGGGACAGGGCTACGAGCAGTACTTC. It encodes CATSGGQGYEQYF.

The gene calls are TRBV3-1 (or the pseudogene TRBV3-2) and TRBJ1-1; D is uncertain. CDR3 length equals 15 residues. Germline CDR1 is LGHDT and CDR2 is YNNKEL (reference sequence). V was pared by 0 bases and J by 4 bases, with 12 bases between. The CDR3 nucleotides are TGTGCCAGCAGCCAAGATCTGGAGCTATCCACTGAAGCTTTCTTT. The encoded protein is CASSQDLELSTEAFF.

The gene calls are TRBV25-1 and TRBJ1-2, with 10 nucleotides matching TRBD1. The V gene end was trimmed by 5 bases and the J gene end by 8 bases; junction bases not matched to a gene: 8. The CDR3 is 14 residues long. Per germline, CDR1 MGHDK and CDR2 SYGVNS. CDR3 coding DNA: TGTGCCAGCAGTTTGGGCGGACAGGGGGACGGCTACACCTTC. This translates into CASSLGGQGDGYTF.

The rearrangement uses TRBV7-9 and TRBJ2-3; D may match TRBD1 or TRBD2 (5 bases each). V was clipped by 2 bases and J by 1 base, with 13 bases between them. The germline CDR1 and CDR2 sequences are SEHNR and FQNEAQ (reference sequence). The CDR3 is 16 amino acids. The CDR3 loop is CASSLLGGRGTDTQYF. CDR3 DNA sequence: TGTGCCAGCAGCTTATTAGGAGGCAGGGGCACAGATACGCAGTATTTT.

The chain recombines TRBV7-9 with TRBJ2-2; D is unclear. V was clipped by 8 bases and J by 0 bases, with 10 bases between them. In germline, CDR1 is SEHNR, CDR2 FQNEAQ (reference sequence). CDR3 size: 14 residues. In nucleotides, the CDR3 is TGTGCCAGCCCCAATTTAGCGAACACCGGGGAGCTGTTTTTT. Amino acid sequence: CASPNLANTGELFF.

This chain connects TRBV12-3 or TRBV12-4 to TRBJ2-1; D might be TRBD2 (5 bases). Trimming left V 3 bases short and J 7 bases short, with 10 bases between. The length of the CDR3 is 13 residues. DNA for the CDR3: TGTGCCAGCAGTTTGGGCGGGCCGAATGAGCAGTTCTTC. Translation gives CASSLGGPNEQFF.

The chain joins TRBV7-2 to TRBJ2-7; D might be TRBD1 (5 bases). CDR1 and CDR2 from the germline V gene are SGHTA and FQGNSA. The CDR3 is 13 residues long. Trimming left V 5 bases short and J 9 bases short, with 17 bases between. CDR3 in amino acids: CASSPTQGVAQYF. In nucleotides, the CDR3 is TGTGCCAGCAGCCCCACTCAGGGTGTTGCGCAGTACTTC.

The chain recombines TRBV28 with TRBJ1-3; D unclear. The germline CDR1 and CDR2 sequences are MDHEN and SYDVKM. The CDR3 loop spans 12 amino acids. V lost 6 bases, J lost 4 bases, and 7 bases lay in between. CDR3 amino acids: CASRTTGNTIYF. The CDR3 nucleotides read TGTGCCAGCAGGACAACAGGAAACACCATATATTTT.

This clone was counted a single time. The chain uses TRBV2 and TRBJ2-1, with D hard to call. This CDR3 comprises 12 residues. Germline V lookup: CDR1 SNHLY, CDR2 FYNNEI. The V end lost 8 bases, the J end lost 5 bases, and 10 bases lay between the germline ends. The CDR3 DNA sequence: TGTGCCAGCCAGCTACAAGACAATGAGCAGTTCTTC. It yields the protein CASQLQDNEQFF.

The J gene is TRBJ1-1, the V gene TRBV6-4; 9 nucleotides align to TRBD1. Germline V gives CDR1 MRHNA, CDR2 SNTAGT. The V segment lost 3 bases and the J segment 9 bases; nucleotides outside the gene matches: 5. This CDR3 region has 13 residues. CDR3 amino acids: CASSETGTGKAFF. CDR3 bases: TGTGCCAGCAGTGAAACCGGGACAGGGAAAGCTTTCTTT.

The V call is TRBV6-6, the J call TRBJ1-1; 8 nucleotides line up with TRBD1. J gave up 0 bases and V 0 bases, and 3 bases lay outside the gene matches. From germline, CDR1 is MNHNY and CDR2 SVGAGI (reference sequence). The CDR3 extends over 16 amino acids. CDR3 loop: CASSYSAGGMNTEAFF. The CDR3 nucleotides read TGTGCCAGCAGTTACTCGGCAGGGGGCATGAACACTGAAGCTTTCTTT.

The chain uses TRBV21-1 and TRBJ1-5; no DNA check was done on the table's D call, TRBD1. TRBV21-1 corresponds to a pseudogene. The CDR3 is made up of 16 amino acids. The CDR3 sequence is CASSGQGGPGGQPQHF. CDR3 coding DNA: TGTGCCAGCAGCGGACAGGGAGGGCCCGGGGGTCAGCCCCAGCATTTT.

V gene TRBV27 combines with J gene TRBJ1-1; D ambiguous. The germline V and J ends were trimmed by 2 bases and 4 bases, with 8 bases remaining between them. The CDR3 runs 13 residues. Germline CDR1 reads MNHEY; CDR2 reads SMNVEV (reference sequence). For the CDR3, the DNA is TGTGCCAGCAGTTTAGGGAGGAGCACTGAAGCTTTCTTT. Amino acids: CASSLGRSTEAFF.